This T cell receptor beta chain was captured by sequencing in a study of blood T cell repertoires in COVID-19. Study-wide background: COVID-19 samples from acute and convalescent phases originated in the United States, Italy and Spain.

The data were produced by immunoSEQ multiplex PCR, yet TCRdb's version contains in-frame clones alone and is incomplete. Of roughly 250,000 clones listed, approximately 85% were seen once; the top ten hold 9.5% to 15%. The CDR3 spans 17 residues. Germline V gives CDR1 SGHVS, CDR2 FQNEAQ. Losses at the gene ends were 1 base for V and 4 bases for J; bases not matched to a gene: 12. The source is a woman in her fifties or sixties with active or convalescent COVID-19. Sequenced: peripheral blood. J is TRBJ1-1 and V is TRBV7-8, with TRBD1 identical over 7 bases. CDR3 DNA: TGTGCCAGCAGCTTAGAGGGTCGCACAGGGGTTGGCACTGAAGCTTTCTTT. This translates into CASSLEGRTGVGTEAFF.